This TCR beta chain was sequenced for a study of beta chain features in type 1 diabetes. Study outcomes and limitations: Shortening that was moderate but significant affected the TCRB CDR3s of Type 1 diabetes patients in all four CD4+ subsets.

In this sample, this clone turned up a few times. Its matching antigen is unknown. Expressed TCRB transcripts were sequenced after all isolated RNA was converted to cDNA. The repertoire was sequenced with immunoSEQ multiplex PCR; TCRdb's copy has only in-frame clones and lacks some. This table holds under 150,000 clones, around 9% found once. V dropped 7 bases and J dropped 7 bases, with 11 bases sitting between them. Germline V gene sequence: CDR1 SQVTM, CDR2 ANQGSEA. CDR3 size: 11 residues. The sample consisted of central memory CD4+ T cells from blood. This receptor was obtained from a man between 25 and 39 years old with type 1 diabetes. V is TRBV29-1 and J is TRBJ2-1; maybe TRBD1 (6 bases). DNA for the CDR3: TGCAGCGCCTACAGGGATAATGAGCAGTTCTTC. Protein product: CSAYRDNEQFF.